The 31 T cell receptor beta chains below all came from one sample that was sequenced in a study of cytomegalovirus exposure and HLA in healthy donors. Use of 60 Vbeta and 13 Jbeta primers characterized the PCR. The repertoire was sequenced with immunoSEQ multiplex PCR; TCRdb's copy has only in-frame clones and lacks some. The table has about 190,000 clones, roughly 80% seen once. Material: PBMCs. The receptors were gathered from a male donor in good health and CMV-seronegative.

This chain joins TRBV7-9 and TRBJ2-5; 10 bases agree with TRBD2. The CDR3 totals 16 residues. V dropped 1 base and J dropped 5; count of bases not matched to a gene: 7. Germline CDR1 and CDR2: SEHNR and FQNEAQ (reference sequence). DNA of the CDR3: TGTGCCAGCAGCTTAGTTCTAGCGGGAGTGCCCGAGACCCAGTACTTC. It codes for CASSLVLAGVPETQYF.

The V gene is TRBV5-4, the J gene TRBJ2-5, with D perhaps matching TRBD2 (7 bases). Between the trimmed V and J ends, which lost 2 bases and 2 bases, there was a span of 13 bases. The germline gives CDR1 SGHNT, CDR2 YYREEE (reference sequence). This CDR3 region has 15 residues. The CDR3 DNA sequence: TGTGCCAGCAGCTTATGGGCGGGGGCGCAAGAGACCCAGTACTTC. It translates to CASSLWAGAQETQYF. Full variable domain (missing parts from reference TRBV5-4 and TRBJ2-5): ETGVTQSPTHLIKTRGQQVTLRCSSQSGHNTVSWYQQALGQGPQFIFQYYREEENGRGNFPPRFSGLQFPNYSSELNVNALELDDSALYLCASSLWAGAQETQYFGPGTRLLVL.

The rearrangement joins TRBV27 to TRBJ2-2; 9 bases map to TRBD1. The CDR3 totals 17 residues. V dropped 3 bases and J dropped 0; count of bases not matched to a gene: 5. CDR1 is MNHEY, CDR2 SMNVEV, per germline (reference sequence). This CDR3 is CASSFWDRVSNTGELFF. DNA for the CDR3: TGTGCCAGCAGTTTTTGGGACAGGGTCTCGAACACCGGGGAGCTGTTTTTT.

The chain links TRBV7-2 to TRBJ2-5, with D possibly matching TRBD1 (5 bases). V lost 1 base to trimming and J lost 5 bases, with 26 bases between them. The V gene's germline CDR1 is SGHTA and CDR2 FQGNSA. The CDR3 sequence is 19 residues long. The CDR3 is CASSLGVGADAWLRETQYF. The CDR3 DNA reads TGTGCCAGCAGCTTAGGGGTTGGGGCAGACGCCTGGCTGCGGGAGACCCAGTACTTC.

The gene calls are TRBV25-1 and TRBJ2-5; 8 bases are shared with TRBD1. The germline V gene has CDR1 MGHDK and CDR2 SYGVNS. This CDR3 spans 15 amino acids. V lost 6 bases, J lost 6 bases, and 12 bases stayed unmatched. CDR3 amino acids: CASSPLTDREQTQYF. CDR3 sequence (DNA): TGTGCCAGCAGCCCCCTTACGGACAGGGAACAGACCCAGTACTTC.

V usage is TRBV27 and J usage is TRBJ2-3; D remains ambiguous. V dropped 3 bases and J dropped 2 bases, with 9 bases sitting between them. The CDR3 is 14 residues long. Germline CDR1 is MNHEY and CDR2 is SMNVEV (reference sequence). CDR3 loop: CASSFFPVTDTQYF. The CDR3, as DNA: TGTGCCAGCAGTTTCTTTCCCGTCACAGATACGCAGTATTTT.

Only a few counts were recorded for this clone. V and J are TRBV6-1 and TRBJ1-5; D gene uncertain. CDR1 MNHNS and CDR2 SASEGT come from the germline V gene. The length of the CDR3 is 15 residues. Trimming removed 6 bases at V and 2 bases at J, with 14 bases between. The CDR3 is CASSLSSLRNQPQHF. The DNA for the CDR3 is TGTGCCAGCAGCCTTTCTAGCCTTCGCAATCAGCCCCAGCATTTT.

This clone has just a few counts. The chain uses TRBV5-1 and TRBJ1-4, with D uncertain. This CDR3 has 14 amino acids. Germline values: CDR1 SGHRS, CDR2 YFSETQ. Deletions cut 4 bases from V and 2 bases from J, with 9 bases between. The CDR3 reads CASSQTLTNEKLFF. DNA for the CDR3: TGCGCCAGCAGCCAGACACTCACTAATGAAAAACTGTTTTTT.

J is TRBJ1-2 and V is TRBV13; 9 positions agree with TRBD1. CDR3 length: 17 amino acids. CDR1 is PRHDT, CDR2 FYEKMQ, per germline (reference sequence). J gave up 4 bases and V 5 bases, and 14 bases lay outside the gene matches. For the CDR3, the DNA is TGTGCCAGCAGCCCCTACCTCCTCACAGGGGGCAGCTATGGCTACACCTTC. It specifies CASSPYLLTGGSYGYTF.

The V call is TRBV6-5, the J call TRBJ2-2, with D possibly being TRBD1 (6 bases). V dropped 2 bases and J dropped 5 bases, with 9 bases sitting between them. The CDR3 loop spans 14 amino acids. Germline V gene sequence: CDR1 MNHEY, CDR2 SVGAGI. DNA of the CDR3: TGTGCCAGCAGTTACCTAGACAGGACCGGGGAGCTGTTTTTT. It is translated as CASSYLDRTGELFF.

The V call is TRBV9, the J call TRBJ2-3; D remains unclear. Trimming removed 4 bases at V and 3 bases at J, with 12 bases between. Germline assignment: CDR1 SGDLS and CDR2 YYNGEE. This CDR3 is 14 amino acids long. CDR3 sequence reads: CASSPHGSTDTQYF. The CDR3 bases are TGTGCCAGCAGCCCTCACGGTTCAACAGATACGCAGTATTTT.

The chain employs TRBV7-8 and TRBJ2-5, with a weak D call TRBD2 (5 bases). Trimming left V 2 bases short and J 3 bases short, with 16 bases between. The CDR3 runs 16 residues. From germline, CDR1 is SGHVS and CDR2 FQNEAQ. The CDR3 nucleotides are TGTGCCAGCAGCTTACCCCCGTGGGAGAGAGAAGAGACCCAGTACTTC. This sequence encodes CASSLPPWEREETQYF.

V usage is TRBV2 and J usage is TRBJ2-1, with TRBD1 identical over 7 bases. This CDR3 contains 13 residues. Germline V gives CDR1 SNHLY, CDR2 FYNNEI. Trimming at V came to 4 bases and at J to 7 bases, leaving 4 bases not matched to a gene. The CDR3: CASSVDRVNEQFF. The DNA of the CDR3 is TGTGCCAGCAGTGTTGACAGGGTAAATGAGCAGTTCTTC.

The rearrangement links TRBV10-3 to TRBJ2-7; TRBD1 might be the D (5 bases). Germline CDR1 reads ENHRY; CDR2 reads SYGVKD. The CDR3 runs 14 residues. V was shortened by 3 bases and J by 0 bases, with 9 bases between the two germline ends. This CDR3 is CAISESQGSYEQYF. The CDR3 coding sequence is TGTGCCATCAGTGAAAGTCAGGGCTCCTACGAGCAGTACTTC.

This clone was seen a single time. The V call is TRBV5-4, the J call TRBJ2-3, with 7 bases lining up with TRBD1. The CDR3 length is 14 residues. Trimming cost V 4 bases and J 2 bases; bases outside gene matches: 4. CDR1 and CDR2 (germline): SGHNT, YYREEE (reference sequence). In nucleotides, the CDR3 is TGTGCCAGCAGCCGGGACAGCGTCACAGATACGCAGTATTTT. It yields the protein CASSRDSVTDTQYF.

This clone was counted between two and nine times. The chain recombines TRBV29-1 with TRBJ2-1; TRBD2 matches at 9 bases. The CDR3 is 16 residues long. V lost 1 base and J lost 4; bases outside the gene matches: 8. CDR1 is SQVTM and CDR2 is ANQGSEA in the germline V gene. CDR3 amino acids: CSVEGVAGVTYNEQFF. The DNA for the CDR3 is TGCAGCGTTGAAGGGGTAGCGGGAGTAACTTACAATGAGCAGTTCTTC.

V gene TRBV5-1 combines with J gene TRBJ1-5, with D hard to call. Germline V CDR1 and CDR2: SGHRS, YFSETQ. This CDR3 is built from 15 residues. The V gene lost 1 base and the J gene lost 4 bases, with 12 bases spanning the gap. The CDR3 here is CASSLTGYSNQPQHF. The CDR3 DNA is TGCGCCAGCAGCTTGACGGGGTATAGTAATCAGCCCCAGCATTTT.

The chain is built from TRBV18 and TRBJ1-2, with 7 bases identical to TRBD1. J was trimmed by 1 base and V by 5 bases; bases with no gene match: 4. In germline, CDR1 is KGHSH, CDR2 LQKENI. The CDR3 loop spans 14 amino acids. CDR3 loop: CASSAQGNNYGYTF. CDR3 bases: TGTGCCAGCTCAGCACAGGGGAATAACTATGGCTACACCTTC.

This clone was recorded once. V and J are TRBV27 and TRBJ2-1; 15 bases line up with TRBD2. The trim removed 10 bases at V and 3 bases at J, leaving 7 bases unmatched. The CDR3 is 16 residues long. Germline V gene lookup returns CDR1 MNHEY and CDR2 SMNVEV (reference sequence). CDR3 sequence: CATLGLAGGGYNEQFF. DNA of the CDR3: TGTGCCACCCTGGGACTAGCGGGAGGAGGCTACAATGAGCAGTTCTTC.

The rearrangement links TRBV2 to TRBJ2-5; 12 nucleotides line up with TRBD2. The V gene's germline CDR1 is SNHLY and CDR2 FYNNEI. Unmatched junction bases numbered 8, after V lost 6 bases and J lost 6 bases. The CDR3 is made up of 15 amino acids. CDR3 in amino acids: CASRVTSGGQKTQYF. Here the CDR3 DNA reads TGTGCCAGCAGAGTAACTAGCGGGGGGCAGAAGACCCAGTACTTC.

V and J are TRBV28 and TRBJ2-4; 9 bases align to TRBD2. The germline V gene encodes CDR1 MDHEN and CDR2 SYDVKM. J was trimmed by 3 bases and V by 6 bases; bases with no gene match: 9. There are 16 residues in the CDR3. In DNA form, the CDR3 reads TGTGCCAGCAGAGGCGGGGGGGCCGAGGGCAAAAACATTCAGTACTTC. This sequence encodes CASRGGGAEGKNIQYF. The entire variable domain, with the rest obtained from reference TRBV28 and TRBJ2-4, is as follows: DVKVTQSSRYLVKRTGEKVFLECVQDMDHENMFWYRQDPGLGLRLIYFSYDVKMKEKGDIPEGYSVSREKKERFSLILESASTNQTSMYLCASRGGGAEGKNIQYFGAGTRLSVL.

The chain recombines TRBV28 with TRBJ1-2, with unresolved D. The length of the CDR3 is 12 residues. Germline CDR1 reads MDHEN; CDR2 reads SYDVKM. V lost 6 bases and J lost 8, with 13 bases in between. The CDR3 coding sequence is TGTGCCAGCAGGCCCGGAGCGAGCGGCTACACCTTC. Translated, it gives CASRPGASGYTF.

The chain links TRBV29-1 to TRBJ2-1; a possible D gene is TRBD2 (5 bases). V was shortened by 6 bases and J by 6 bases, with 9 bases between the two germline ends. The germline gives CDR1 SQVTM, CDR2 ANQGSEA. The CDR3 is made up of 11 amino acids. The CDR3 DNA sequence: TGCAGCGTCATACTAGGCAATGAGCAGTTCTTC. This gives the protein CSVILGNEQFF.

The table lists this clone with a few counts. The chain joins TRBV6-6 to TRBJ2-1; 7 positions match TRBD2. This CDR3 comprises 14 residues. Germline V gives CDR1 MNHNY, CDR2 SVGAGI (reference sequence). V dropped 2 bases and J dropped 7; count of bases not matched to a gene: 5. CDR3 nucleotides: TGTGCCAGCAGTTACCCGGGGGGTGGGAATGAGCAGTTCTTC. Its translation: CASSYPGGGNEQFF.

This sequence joins TRBV6-1 and TRBJ1-1; 11 nucleotides line up with TRBD1. J gave up 8 bases and V 5 bases, and 7 bases lay outside the gene matches. The CDR3 has 14 residues. The V gene's germline CDR1 is MNHNS and CDR2 SASEGT. CDR3 sequence: CASSTDRGRGEAFF. DNA for the CDR3: TGTGCCAGCAGTACGGACAGGGGGCGAGGGGAAGCTTTCTTT.

V usage is TRBV4-1 and J usage is TRBJ1-2, with D maybe TRBD1 (6 bases). Germline CDR1 MGHRA, CDR2 YSYEKL. V was trimmed by 5 bases and J by 7 bases, leaving 17 bases between them. This CDR3 contains 14 residues. CDR3: CASSVHLKGVGYTF. The CDR3 DNA sequence: TGCGCCAGCAGCGTACACCTGAAGGGGGTTGGCTACACCTTC.

The V gene is TRBV7-2, the J gene TRBJ2-3; 7 nucleotides line up with TRBD1. The trim removed 4 bases at V and 6 bases at J, leaving 10 bases unmatched. This CDR3 comprises 15 residues. Germline V gives CDR1 SGHTA, CDR2 FQGNSA. CDR3 nucleotide sequence: TGTGCCAGCAGCTCGGACAGGCCGGCGTTCGATACGCAGTATTTT. This encodes CASSSDRPAFDTQYF.

This chain connects TRBV4-2 to TRBJ1-2, with D maybe TRBD1 (6 bases). V was clipped by 0 bases and J by 2 bases, with 16 bases between them. Per germline, CDR1 LGHNA and CDR2 YNFKEQ. The CDR3 totals 17 residues. The CDR3 reads CASSQELGIGGNYGYTF. The CDR3 DNA sequence: TGTGCCAGCAGCCAAGAGCTTGGCATAGGGGGAAACTATGGCTACACCTTC.

This clone was picked up a small number of times. The chain uses TRBV5-4 and TRBJ2-7, with TRBD1 identical over 9 bases. Germline CDR1 SGHNT, CDR2 YYREEE (reference sequence). Trimming cost V 2 bases and J 5 bases; bases outside gene matches: 5. The CDR3 spans 14 residues. CDR3 sequence (DNA): TGTGCCAGCAGCTTCACCGGGACAGGGAACGAGCAGTACTTC. As protein: CASSFTGTGNEQYF.

This chain links TRBV27 with TRBJ1-6; D uncertain. This CDR3 comprises 17 residues. CDR1 is MNHEY, CDR2 SMNVEV, per germline (reference sequence). The V end was cut by 2 bases, the J end by 0 bases, with 11 bases between. CDR3 sequence (DNA): TGTGCCAGCAGTTTAAAGCCGGTAGTCTCCTATAATTCACCCCTCCACTTT. Its protein product is CASSLKPVVSYNSPLHF.

A note on this clone: At one of its ends the junction is not consistent with the germline gene, which may arise from a read error. The V gene is TRBV7-7, the J gene TRBJ2-7; unclear D gene. CDR3 length: 16 residues. Germline CDR1 is SSHAT and CDR2 is FNYEAQ (reference sequence). The CDR3 region is CASSLTTGAYSYEQYF. Written as DNA, the CDR3 is TGTGCTAGCAGCTTAACGACTGGCGCTTACTCCTACGAGCAGTACTTC.